These T cell receptor beta chains were read from a single sample in a study of T cell responses to AZD1222 COVID-19 vaccine. The protocol was immunoSEQ multiplex PCR, while the TCRdb copy is restricted to in-frame clones and leaves out a portion. The repertoire holds about 150,000 clones, with 90% to 95% as singletons. Material: peripheral blood, obtained on day 0 of AZD1222 vaccination. The receptors come from an adult in good health. Both conserved end residues are part of each CDR3. The order of the fields is J gene, clone size, V gene, CDR3 protein. Clone size appears in some rows only: once, few, many, or a class for an expanded clone.

J gene: TRBJ2-3
clone size: -
V gene: TRBV15
CDR3 protein: CATSRRLAGTSTDTQYF

J gene: TRBJ1-2
clone size: -
V gene: TRBV9
CDR3 protein: CASSVSSGPNYGYTF

J gene: TRBJ2-1
clone size: -
V gene: TRBV2
CDR3 protein: CATQAGPAYNEQFF

J gene: TRBJ1-5
clone size: -
V gene: TRBV28
CDR3 protein: CASRWTGYGNQPQHF

J gene: TRBJ1-6
clone size: -
V gene: TRBV28
CDR3 protein: CASSWGRPGQGTSPLHF

J gene: TRBJ1-1
clone size: -
V gene: TRBV2
CDR3 protein: CASHRGEVNTEAFF

J gene: TRBJ1-5
clone size: -
V gene: TRBV6-5
CDR3 protein: CASSTGFGNQPQHF

J gene: TRBJ2-1
clone size: -
V gene: TRBV4-1
CDR3 protein: CASSQAIAGLSYNEQFF

J gene: TRBJ2-4
clone size: -
V gene: TRBV3-1/TRBV3-2
CDR3 protein: CASSLSYRARVQYF

J gene: TRBJ1-6
clone size: -
V gene: TRBV7-2
CDR3 protein: CASSLERTGTGSPLHF

J gene: TRBJ2-3
clone size: -
V gene: TRBV4-3
CDR3 protein: CASSQEWNTDTQYF

J gene: TRBJ2-5
clone size: -
V gene: TRBV4-1
CDR3 protein: CASSQGSGRLAWETQYF

J gene: TRBJ1-5
clone size: -
V gene: TRBV28
CDR3 protein: CASSPGGGKSGTQHF

J gene: TRBJ2-3
clone size: -
V gene: TRBV7-2
CDR3 protein: CASTPAYLTDTQYF

J gene: TRBJ1-1
clone size: -
V gene: TRBV7-2
CDR3 protein: CASSFGDRGRTEAFF

J gene: TRBJ1-5
clone size: -
V gene: TRBV19
CDR3 protein: CASSIGGISTQPQHF

J gene: TRBJ1-1
clone size: -
V gene: TRBV29-1
CDR3 protein: CSAQGGKRTEAFF

J gene: TRBJ1-2
clone size: -
V gene: TRBV7-9
CDR3 protein: CASSLPRGANYGYTF

J gene: TRBJ1-1
clone size: -
V gene: TRBV2
CDR3 protein: CASSESTTGWTEAFF

J gene: TRBJ1-2
clone size: -
V gene: TRBV28
CDR3 protein: CASSLFWFFHPYTF

J gene: TRBJ1-1
clone size: -
V gene: TRBV21-1
CDR3 protein: CASSKERFKASPRGLNTEAFF

J gene: TRBJ2-5
clone size: -
V gene: TRBV7-3
CDR3 protein: CASSPGSAETQYF

J gene: TRBJ1-4
clone size: -
V gene: TRBV30
CDR3 protein: CAWGQSRNEKLFF

J gene: TRBJ1-6
clone size: -
V gene: TRBV6-4
CDR3 protein: CASSLYSDNSPLHF

J gene: TRBJ1-3
clone size: -
V gene: TRBV5-5
CDR3 protein: CASSVQGFSGNTIYF

J gene: TRBJ1-2
clone size: -
V gene: TRBV12-5
CDR3 protein: CASGRNNQGLDGYTF

J gene: TRBJ1-2
clone size: few
V gene: TRBV29-1
CDR3 protein: CSVDGDRGLYGYTF

J gene: TRBJ2-1
clone size: -
V gene: TRBV5-4
CDR3 protein: CASSLIGLAGPYNEQFF

J gene: TRBJ1-1
clone size: -
V gene: TRBV10-2
CDR3 protein: CASSEYEGTEAFF

J gene: TRBJ1-2
clone size: -
V gene: TRBV10-3
CDR3 protein: CAISGSRGSWTFF

J gene: TRBJ2-5
clone size: -
V gene: TRBV27
CDR3 protein: CASSLWGGETQYF

J gene: TRBJ1-1
clone size: -
V gene: TRBV5-1
CDR3 protein: CASTLQGTEAFF

J gene: TRBJ1-6
clone size: -
V gene: TRBV27
CDR3 protein: CASSPSRTAGSPLHF

J gene: TRBJ1-6
clone size: -
V gene: TRBV4-3
CDR3 protein: CASSQDDSPLHF

J gene: TRBJ2-1
clone size: -
V gene: TRBV7-9
CDR3 protein: CASSLENEYNEQFF

J gene: TRBJ2-2
clone size: -
V gene: TRBV5-4
CDR3 protein: CASSPGGRRSTGELFF

J gene: TRBJ1-3
clone size: -
V gene: TRBV28
CDR3 protein: CASSLWGEGNTIYF

J gene: TRBJ1-5
clone size: -
V gene: TRBV10-2
CDR3 protein: CASSELSNQPQHF

J gene: TRBJ1-5
clone size: -
V gene: TRBV19
CDR3 protein: CASSAGTGINQPQHF

J gene: TRBJ1-5
clone size: -
V gene: TRBV7-9
CDR3 protein: CASSLNTGVNQPQHF

J gene: TRBJ1-4
clone size: once
V gene: TRBV2
CDR3 protein: CASEFSTNEKLFF

J gene: TRBJ1-3
clone size: -
V gene: TRBV19
CDR3 protein: CASQGRRFGNTIYF

J gene: TRBJ1-1
clone size: -
V gene: TRBV29-1
CDR3 protein: CSVAVGEGTEAFF

J gene: TRBJ1-3
clone size: -
V gene: TRBV4-1
CDR3 protein: CASSQGGRNTIYF

J gene: TRBJ2-3
clone size: -
V gene: TRBV5-1
CDR3 protein: CASMVIPAGTDTQYF

J gene: TRBJ2-5
clone size: -
V gene: TRBV4-1
CDR3 protein: CASSQAGLLAGGETQYF

J gene: TRBJ1-2
clone size: -
V gene: TRBV9
CDR3 protein: CASSSRRDSAYGYTF

J gene: TRBJ1-5
clone size: once
V gene: TRBV5-8
CDR3 protein: CASSLGRDRGLGQPQHF

J gene: TRBJ2-5
clone size: -
V gene: TRBV19
CDR3 protein: CASSIATLGRETQYF

J gene: TRBJ1-4
clone size: once
V gene: TRBV19
CDR3 protein: CASSIDSITGNEKLFF

J gene: TRBJ1-2
clone size: -
V gene: TRBV5-1
CDR3 protein: CASSLEWRGLGYTF

J gene: TRBJ2-1
clone size: -
V gene: TRBV27
CDR3 protein: CASALAGAYNEQFF

J gene: TRBJ1-3
clone size: -
V gene: TRBV19
CDR3 protein: CASTLGLTGNTIYF

J gene: TRBJ2-1
clone size: -
V gene: TRBV29-1
CDR3 protein: CSVTGLAEDYNEQFF

J gene: TRBJ2-1
clone size: -
V gene: TRBV19
CDR3 protein: CASATVGGGYNEQFF

J gene: TRBJ1-2
clone size: -
V gene: TRBV7-2
CDR3 protein: CASSLTNYGYTF

J gene: TRBJ1-5
clone size: -
V gene: TRBV21-1
CDR3 protein: CASAHQPQHF

J gene: TRBJ1-3
clone size: -
V gene: TRBV30
CDR3 protein: CAWDTGSSGNTIYF

J gene: TRBJ1-2
clone size: -
V gene: TRBV30
CDR3 protein: CAWARRPPDYGYTF

J gene: TRBJ1-1
clone size: once
V gene: TRBV6-1
CDR3 protein: CASSEARRARTEAFF